The present TCR beta chain was sequenced within a study of T-cell memory formation after mild COVID-19 (dated by TCRdb to about 2021). Regarding the research as a whole: Most TCR sequence clusters were specific to one of the two donors. T-cell clones expanding and contracting after mild COVID-19 in a couple of donors were tracked by longitudinal TCRalpha and TCRbeta repertoire sequencing. Two young, previously healthy adult volunteers made up the cohort, one male and one female. What the work shows at the level of the full study, not this receptor alone: The study included only a couple of mild cases, and larger cohorts that include severe cases with pre-infection samples were judged to be necessary. From day 15 to 85, contracting clones showed balanced CD4/CD8 phenotypes, whereas a second wave of clones that expanded from day 15 to 37 leaned towards CD4+. Some responding clones were detected in pre-infection memory, which suggested that pre-existing cross-reactive memory T cells had joined the SARS-CoV-2 response. SARS-CoV-2 specificity of the second-wave clones peaking on day 37 was not confirmed. Contracting CD4+ clones were found mainly in CM and EM memory subsets, while CD8+ clones were enriched in EMRA.

Sequencer: Illumina NovaSeq 6000. Using 5'RACE with constant-segment primers, TCRalpha and TCRbeta cDNA libraries were constructed, with sample barcodes and unique molecular identifiers added in the process. RNA was extracted from every sample with Trizol reagent. Amplification of the libraries took two PCR steps, and the second step added a second sample barcode plus Illumina TruSeq adapters. The libraries were sequenced on an Illumina NovaSeq using 2 x 150 bp paired-end reads. In the source study's methods: Demultiplexing of reads and collapsing into UMI-guided consensus sequences were performed with migec v1.2.7. With mixcr v2.1.11, UMI consensuses were aligned to TRA and TRB V and J templates and assembled into clonotypes. Clonotypes were classified as expanded or contracted when called significant by both edgeR and NoisET, with noise models trained on biological replicates. For edgeR calls, a false discovery rate-adjusted p below 0.01 and a log2 fold-change threshold of 1 were applied. As an exploratory analysis of dynamics, max-normalized trajectories of the 1000 most abundant clonotypes were examined by PCA with hierarchical clustering. Separately sequenced CD4+ and CD8+ repertoires were used to assign a CD4 or CD8 phenotype to each responding clone. In-frame beta chains were kept once TCRdb had trimmed the public reads at Q25 with fastp and called clones with MiXCR. Rows merge per CDR3 protein into single entries with the most common DNA and genes. The V and J calls were determined by TCRdb, not by the authors. This sample comprises roughly 350,000 distinct CDR3 sequences, roughly 21% of them detected only once. The top ten hold 9.5% to 15% of the sample.

The germline V gene encodes CDR1 SGHAT and CDR2 FQNNGV. The cysteine opens and the phenylalanine closes a CDR3 of 14 amino acids. Here the CDR3 DNA is all that survives: 42 bases in frame from base 1. Here V drops 5 bases and J drops 8 bases, and the junction holds 9 bases not matched to any gene. This clonotype turned up a few times. It lacks a known antigen. The input lacks base qualities; no much larger clone sits a single base away. Ficoll-Paque density gradient centrifugation was the method used to isolate PBMCs. Sample: PBMCs or a T cell subset sorted from them (not recorded which). The clonotype was recovered from an adult woman who had mild COVID-19 (a few samples of this study predate the infection). The sample titles of this study are shuffled in the database, so cell type and time point are left out; the donor was told from shared clones. The chain is encoded by TRBV11-2 joined to TRBJ2-1, and 7 bases in between align with TRBD2. DNA sequence: TGTGCCAGCAGCCTTCTGCTAGCGGCCGATGAGCAGTTCTTC. This yields the protein CASSLLLAADEQFF. With all but the CDR3 taken from the reference TRBV11-2 and TRBJ2-1 genes, the full variable domain is: EAGVAQSPRYKIIEKRQSVAFWCNPISGHATLYWYQQILGQGPKLLIQFQNNGVVDDSQLPKDRFSAERLKGVDSTLKIQPAKLEDSAVYLCASSLLLAADEQFFGPGTRLTVL.